This is a list of T cell receptor beta chains from one sample in a study of neurological immune-mediated disorders. From the 5' RACE reads, TCRdb called clonotypes with MiXCR, one entry per CDR3 protein. The table records some 50,000 distinct CDR3 sequences, about 1.8% of them present only once. The sample taken for sequencing was PBMCs. The receptor source for this set is a woman aged 40 to 55 with multiple sclerosis. Each CDR3 is given with its conserved first and last residue. The order of the fields is V gene, J gene, CDR3 length, D gene, clone size, CDR3 protein, CDR3 DNA. A D gene is named only where the DNA matches it firmly. Expanded clones are given a class, and other clones once, few, many or no size at all.

v_call: TRBV5-6
j_call: TRBJ2-3
cdr3_length: 14
d_call: .
clone_size: many
cdr3_aa: CASSRPDGPRTQYF
cdr3_nt: TGTGCCAGCAGCCGACCGGACGGTCCAAGGACGCAGTATTTT

v_call: TRBV3-1
j_call: TRBJ2-5
cdr3_length: 16
d_call: TRBD2
clone_size: many
cdr3_aa: CASSQDIGTSEETQYF
cdr3_nt: TGTGCCAGCAGCCAAGACATCGGGACTAGCGAAGAGACCCAGTACTTC

v_call: TRBV20-1
j_call: TRBJ1-2
cdr3_length: 10
d_call: .
clone_size: many
cdr3_aa: CSARVFGYTF
cdr3_nt: TGCAGTGCTAGAGTTTTCGGCTACACCTTC

v_call: TRBV20-1
j_call: TRBJ1-5
cdr3_length: 15
d_call: .
clone_size: many
cdr3_aa: CSARPRGRRNQPQHF
cdr3_nt: TGCAGTGCTAGACCTAGAGGTCGGAGGAATCAGCCCCAGCATTTT

v_call: TRBV12-3/TRBV12-4
j_call: TRBJ2-7
cdr3_length: 11
d_call: .
clone_size: many
cdr3_aa: CASSSSYEQYF
cdr3_nt: TGTGCCAGCAGCTCTTCCTACGAGCAGTACTTC

v_call: TRBV7-2
j_call: TRBJ2-2
cdr3_length: 13
d_call: .
clone_size: many
cdr3_aa: CASSRLHTGELFF
cdr3_nt: TGTGCCAGCAGCCGGCTGCACACCGGGGAGCTGTTTTTT

v_call: TRBV5-1
j_call: TRBJ2-1
cdr3_length: 14
d_call: TRBD1
clone_size: many
cdr3_aa: CASSRDRGYNEQFF
cdr3_nt: TGCGCCAGCAGCCGGGACAGGGGCTACAATGAGCAGTTCTTC

v_call: TRBV12-3/TRBV12-4
j_call: TRBJ2-2
cdr3_length: 16
d_call: TRBD2
clone_size: many
cdr3_aa: CASSLRSGGDTGELFF
cdr3_nt: TGTGCCAGCAGTTTAAGGAGCGGGGGGGACACCGGGGAGCTGTTTTTT

v_call: TRBV20-1
j_call: TRBJ1-1
cdr3_length: 11
d_call: .
clone_size: many
cdr3_aa: CSARREAEAFF
cdr3_nt: TGCAGTGCTCGGAGGGAGGCTGAAGCTTTCTTT

v_call: TRBV29-1
j_call: TRBJ1-1
cdr3_length: 11
d_call: .
clone_size: .
cdr3_aa: CSVEGPGIAFF
cdr3_nt: TGCAGCGTTGAAGGACCCGGGATAGCTTTCTTT

v_call: TRBV5-1
j_call: TRBJ2-3
cdr3_length: 13
d_call: .
clone_size: many
cdr3_aa: CASSLIGTDTQYF
cdr3_nt: TGCGCCAGCAGCTTGATCGGGACAGATACGCAGTATTTT

v_call: TRBV20-1
j_call: TRBJ2-5
cdr3_length: 14
d_call: .
clone_size: many
cdr3_aa: CSASSQGSRETQYF
cdr3_nt: TGCAGTGCTAGCTCACAGGGATCACGAGAGACCCAGTACTTC

v_call: TRBV10-3
j_call: TRBJ1-1
cdr3_length: 11
d_call: .
clone_size: many
cdr3_aa: CAGGANTEAFF
cdr3_nt: TGTGCGGGGGGCGCGAACACTGAAGCTTTCTTT

v_call: TRBV5-1
j_call: TRBJ2-3
cdr3_length: 16
d_call: .
clone_size: many
cdr3_aa: CASSLVGGPSTDTQYF
cdr3_nt: TGCGCCAGCAGCTTGGTGGGGGGGCCTTCAACAGATACGCAGTATTTT

v_call: TRBV5-1
j_call: TRBJ1-2
cdr3_length: 11
d_call: .
clone_size: many
cdr3_aa: CASSLGPGITF
cdr3_nt: TGCGCCAGCAGCTTGGGCCCAGGGATTACCTTC

v_call: TRBV15
j_call: TRBJ1-1
cdr3_length: 15
d_call: TRBD1
clone_size: many
cdr3_aa: CATSRGEGASTEAFF
cdr3_nt: TGTGCCACCAGCAGAGGGGAGGGGGCAAGCACTGAAGCTTTCTTT

v_call: TRBV20-1
j_call: TRBJ2-7
cdr3_length: 12
d_call: .
clone_size: many
cdr3_aa: CSARGSAYEQYF
cdr3_nt: TGCAGTGCTAGGGGGTCGGCCTACGAGCAGTACTTC

v_call: TRBV7-3
j_call: TRBJ2-2
cdr3_length: 17
d_call: .
clone_size: many
cdr3_aa: CASSFEPLTTDTGELFF
cdr3_nt: TGTGCCAGCAGCTTCGAACCTTTAACTACGGACACCGGGGAGCTGTTTTTT

v_call: TRBV29-1
j_call: TRBJ1-1
cdr3_length: 11
d_call: .
clone_size: many
cdr3_aa: CSVVNPTEAFF
cdr3_nt: TGCAGCGTTGTAAACCCCACTGAAGCTTTCTTT

v_call: TRBV27
j_call: TRBJ2-2
cdr3_length: 17
d_call: .
clone_size: many
cdr3_aa: CASSLLTGTTNTGELFF
cdr3_nt: TGTGCCAGCAGTTTATTAACCGGGACAACGAACACCGGGGAGCTGTTTTTT

v_call: TRBV2
j_call: TRBJ2-1
cdr3_length: 15
d_call: .
clone_size: many
cdr3_aa: CASSEGGGPYNEQFF
cdr3_nt: TGTGCCAGCAGTGAAGGAGGGGGACCCTACAATGAGCAGTTCTTC

v_call: TRBV7-2
j_call: TRBJ2-2
cdr3_length: 15
d_call: TRBD2
clone_size: many
cdr3_aa: CASSVQAGGSGELFF
cdr3_nt: TGTGCCAGCAGCGTCCAAGCGGGGGGTTCGGGGGAGCTGTTTTTT

v_call: TRBV20-1
j_call: TRBJ2-1
cdr3_length: 13
d_call: TRBD2
clone_size: many
cdr3_aa: CSASRGGLDEQFF
cdr3_nt: TGCAGTGCTAGCCGGGGGGGCCTGGATGAGCAGTTCTTC

v_call: TRBV6-6
j_call: TRBJ1-2
cdr3_length: 16
d_call: .
clone_size: many
cdr3_aa: CASSYSRSGANYGYTF
cdr3_nt: TGTGCCAGCAGTTACTCGAGGTCAGGGGCTAACTATGGCTACACCTTC

v_call: TRBV6-6
j_call: TRBJ1-1
cdr3_length: 11
d_call: .
clone_size: .
cdr3_aa: CASSYRQEAFF
cdr3_nt: TGTGCCAGCAGTTACAGGCAGGAAGCTTTCTTT

v_call: TRBV14
j_call: TRBJ2-3
cdr3_length: 13
d_call: .
clone_size: many
cdr3_aa: CASSQGPRGTQYF
cdr3_nt: TGTGCCAGCAGCCAAGGGCCCCGGGGTACGCAGTATTTT

v_call: TRBV12-3/TRBV12-4
j_call: TRBJ1-1
cdr3_length: 14
d_call: .
clone_size: many
cdr3_aa: CASSPGHMNTEAFF
cdr3_nt: TGTGCCAGCAGCCCGGGACACATGAACACTGAAGCTTTCTTT

v_call: TRBV20-1
j_call: TRBJ1-2
cdr3_length: 15
d_call: TRBD1
clone_size: many
cdr3_aa: CSARDHTGGGNGYTF
cdr3_nt: TGCAGTGCTAGAGATCATACAGGGGGAGGGAATGGCTACACCTTC

v_call: TRBV12-5
j_call: TRBJ2-4
cdr3_length: 12
d_call: .
clone_size: many
cdr3_aa: CASSWDSNIQYF
cdr3_nt: TGTGCCTCGTCCTGGGACTCAAACATTCAGTACTTC

v_call: TRBV20-1
j_call: TRBJ1-1
cdr3_length: 14
d_call: TRBD1
clone_size: many
cdr3_aa: CSASPLRGRAEAFF
cdr3_nt: TGCAGTGCTAGTCCGCTTAGGGGGCGGGCTGAAGCTTTCTTT

v_call: TRBV7-9
j_call: TRBJ2-5
cdr3_length: 14
d_call: .
clone_size: many
cdr3_aa: CASSLWPHQETQYF
cdr3_nt: TGTGCCAGCAGCTTATGGCCCCACCAAGAGACCCAGTACTTC

v_call: TRBV20-1
j_call: TRBJ1-1
cdr3_length: 14
d_call: .
clone_size: many
cdr3_aa: CSAPPWSMNTEAFF
cdr3_nt: TGCAGTGCCCCCCCCTGGTCGATGAACACTGAAGCTTTCTTT

v_call: TRBV5-1
j_call: TRBJ1-1
cdr3_length: 14
d_call: .
clone_size: many
cdr3_aa: CASSAGPVNTEAFF
cdr3_nt: TGCGCCAGCAGTGCAGGGCCTGTGAACACTGAAGCTTTCTTT

v_call: TRBV20-1
j_call: TRBJ2-5
cdr3_length: 14
d_call: .
clone_size: many
cdr3_aa: CSAMGGVDQETQYF
cdr3_nt: TGCAGTGCTATGGGCGGGGTGGACCAAGAGACCCAGTACTTC

v_call: TRBV4-1
j_call: TRBJ2-3
cdr3_length: 15
d_call: .
clone_size: many
cdr3_aa: CASSQGMIAEDTQYF
cdr3_nt: TGCGCCAGCAGCCAAGGAATGATAGCGGAAGATACGCAGTATTTT

v_call: TRBV7-8
j_call: TRBJ2-6
cdr3_length: 18
d_call: .
clone_size: many
cdr3_aa: CASSLRSSMDSGANVLTF
cdr3_nt: TGTGCCAGCAGCTTACGCTCCAGTATGGACTCTGGGGCCAACGTCCTGACTTTC

v_call: TRBV10-3
j_call: TRBJ2-1
cdr3_length: 14
d_call: TRBD1
clone_size: many
cdr3_aa: CATNRGPSGNEQFF
cdr3_nt: TGTGCCACTAACAGGGGGCCTTCGGGGAATGAGCAGTTCTTC

v_call: TRBV5-1
j_call: TRBJ2-3
cdr3_length: 11
d_call: .
clone_size: many
cdr3_aa: CASSFTDTQYF
cdr3_nt: TGCGCCAGCAGCTTTACAGATACGCAGTATTTT

v_call: TRBV20-1
j_call: TRBJ2-1
cdr3_length: 14
d_call: .
clone_size: few
cdr3_aa: CSANGGKLNNEQFF
cdr3_nt: TGCAGTGCCAACGGGGGAAAGTTGAACAATGAGCAGTTCTTC

v_call: TRBV9
j_call: TRBJ1-2
cdr3_length: 13
d_call: .
clone_size: many
cdr3_aa: CASSAMLLYGYTF
cdr3_nt: TGTGCCAGCAGCGCCATGCTCCTCTATGGCTACACCTTC

v_call: TRBV11-2
j_call: TRBJ2-1
cdr3_length: 11
d_call: .
clone_size: .
cdr3_aa: CASSFQYEQFF
cdr3_nt: TGTGCCAGCAGTTTCCAGTACGAGCAGTTCTTC

v_call: TRBV20-1
j_call: TRBJ2-1
cdr3_length: 17
d_call: TRBD2
clone_size: many
cdr3_aa: CSASGTSGGRTYNEQFF
cdr3_nt: TGCAGTGCTAGCGGGACTAGCGGGGGCCGGACCTACAATGAGCAGTTCTTC

v_call: TRBV18
j_call: TRBJ1-1
cdr3_length: 13
d_call: .
clone_size: .
cdr3_aa: CASSPQLNTEAFF
cdr3_nt: TGTGCCAGCTCACCACAATTGAACACTGAAGCTTTCTTT

v_call: TRBV9
j_call: TRBJ2-4
cdr3_length: 17
d_call: TRBD2
clone_size: many
cdr3_aa: CASSVEGTLAGENIQYF
cdr3_nt: TGTGCCAGCAGCGTAGAAGGGACACTAGCGGGGGAAAACATTCAGTACTTC

v_call: TRBV5-1
j_call: TRBJ2-7
cdr3_length: 14
d_call: .
clone_size: many
cdr3_aa: CASSLGQQENEQYF
cdr3_nt: TGCGCCAGCAGCTTGGGCCAGCAAGAGAACGAGCAGTACTTC

v_call: TRBV18
j_call: TRBJ2-7
cdr3_length: 14
d_call: .
clone_size: many
cdr3_aa: CASSPPMQKYEQYF
cdr3_nt: TGTGCCAGCTCACCACCGATGCAGAAGTACGAGCAGTACTTC

v_call: TRBV13
j_call: TRBJ2-7
cdr3_length: 13
d_call: .
clone_size: many
cdr3_aa: CASSLGRVVEQYF
cdr3_nt: TGTGCCAGCAGCTTAGGAAGAGTCGTGGAGCAGTACTTC

v_call: TRBV11-2
j_call: TRBJ2-6
cdr3_length: 17
d_call: .
clone_size: many
cdr3_aa: CASSLVGRTSGANVLTF
cdr3_nt: TGTGCCAGCAGCTTAGTCGGGCGTACTAGTGGGGCCAACGTCCTGACTTTC

v_call: TRBV5-1
j_call: TRBJ1-5
cdr3_length: 13
d_call: TRBD1
clone_size: many
cdr3_aa: CASSLGQGQPQHF
cdr3_nt: TGCGCCAGCAGCTTGGGACAGGGCCAGCCCCAGCATTTT

v_call: TRBV6-6
j_call: TRBJ1-3
cdr3_length: 14
d_call: TRBD1
clone_size: many
cdr3_aa: CASSQDRAGNTIYF
cdr3_nt: TGTGCCAGCAGTCAGGACAGGGCTGGAAACACCATATATTTT